The 29 T cell receptor beta chains presented below share a single source sample, sequenced in a study of blood T cell repertoires in COVID-19. TCRdb keeps only in-frame clones here, not all; method: immunoSEQ multiplex PCR. The profile shows around 700,000 clones, approximately 90% of them singletons. The sequencing input was peripheral blood. The receptors derive from a woman under 30 with acute or convalescent COVID-19.

This clone has just one count. The chain links TRBV7-2 to TRBJ1-2; no clear D gene. Looked up from germline, CDR1 is SGHTA and CDR2 is FQGNSA. This CDR3 has 18 residues. The germline V and J ends were trimmed by 1 base and 7 bases, with 25 bases remaining between them. CDR3 region: CASSLGSELYKNLRGYTF. The DNA of the CDR3 is TGTGCCAGCAGCTTAGGTTCCGAGCTATATAAAAATCTACGTGGCTACACCTTC.

The rearrangement links TRBV7-9 to TRBJ1-2, with D perhaps matching TRBD1 (6 bases). Deletions cut 4 bases from V and 4 bases from J, with 16 bases between. Germline V gives CDR1 SEHNR, CDR2 FQNEAQ (reference sequence). The CDR3 extends over 15 amino acids. The CDR3 region is CASSWGRDIPYGYTF. The DNA for the CDR3 is TGTGCCAGCAGCTGGGGTAGGGACATTCCCTATGGCTACACCTTC.

The chain employs TRBV7-9 and TRBJ1-2; 10 positions agree with TRBD1. Germline-derived CDR1 and CDR2 are SEHNR and FQNEAQ (reference sequence). The CDR3 sequence is 17 residues long. With V trimmed by 1 base and J by 1 base, 6 bases remained unmatched. The CDR3 is CASSLDLGQGVNYGYTF. CDR3 in DNA: TGTGCCAGCAGCTTAGACCTAGGACAGGGGGTTAACTATGGCTACACCTTC.

The chain carries TRBV7-8 and TRBJ2-2; tentative D call: TRBD1 (5 bases). V was shortened by 1 base and J by 8 bases, with 11 bases between the two germline ends. Germline CDR1 is SGHVS and CDR2 is FQNEAQ. CDR3 length equals 14 residues. The CDR3 reads CASSLVQGMGELFF. DNA of the CDR3: TGTGCCAGCAGCTTAGTGCAGGGTATGGGGGAGCTGTTTTTT.

The J gene is TRBJ1-1, the V gene TRBV5-6, with 8 bases lining up with TRBD1. J gave up 7 bases and V 3 bases, and 8 bases lay outside the gene matches. This CDR3 comprises 14 residues. The germline V gene encodes CDR1 SGHDT and CDR2 YYEEEE. The CDR3 DNA reads TGTGCCAGCAGCTGGGACAGGATAACTGGTGAAGCTTTCTTT. Its protein is CASSWDRITGEAFF. Variable domain in full (rest from reference TRBV5-6 and TRBJ1-1): DAGVTQSPTHLIKTRGQQVTLRCSPKSGHDTVSWYQQALGQGPQFIFQYYEEEERQRGNFPDRFSGHQFPNYSSELNVNALLLGDSALYLCASSWDRITGEAFFGQGTRLTVV.

This clone has just one count. This chain connects TRBV18 to TRBJ1-4; no firm D call. Trimming left V 3 bases short and J 2 bases short, with 10 bases between. The germline gives CDR1 KGHSH, CDR2 LQKENI. This CDR3 spans 15 amino acids. CDR3 amino acids: CASSPRGHTNEKLFF. The CDR3 nucleotides are TGTGCCAGCTCACCCCGGGGTCACACTAATGAAAAACTGTTTTTT.

Worth noting for this clone: Other nucleotide sequences in the sample specify the same CDR3. The chain uses TRBV7-3 and TRBJ1-1, with a weak D call TRBD1 (5 bases). CDR1 and CDR2 from the germline V gene are SGHTA and FQGTGA. Trimming took 0 bases from V and 1 from J, leaving 6 bases between them. The CDR3 runs 14 residues. Here the CDR3 DNA reads TGTGCCAGCAGCTTAACGGGGGGGAACACTGAAGCTTTCTTT. Translating it yields CASSLTGGNTEAFF.

This rearrangement joins TRBV19 to TRBJ1-4; tentative D call: TRBD1 (6 bases). This CDR3 contains 15 residues. From germline, CDR1 is LNHDA and CDR2 SQIVND (reference sequence). The germline V and J ends were trimmed by 5 bases and 5 bases, with 15 bases remaining between them. CDR3 in DNA: TGTGCCAGTAGTTTTTTGACAGGAGTCAATGAAAAACTGTTTTTT. Protein sequence: CASSFLTGVNEKLFF.

This clone was seen a single time. The J gene is TRBJ1-2, the V gene TRBV24-1; D not certain. V lost 7 bases, J lost 6 bases, and 17 bases lay in between. This CDR3 comprises 14 residues. The germline CDR1 and CDR2 sequences are KGHDR and SFDVKD. The CDR3 is CATSRKGLTDGYTF. The CDR3 nucleotides read TGTGCCACCAGCCGAAAAGGTTTGACTGATGGCTACACCTTC.

This rearrangement joins TRBV24-1 to TRBJ1-2; 8 bases line up with TRBD1. Losses at the gene ends were 5 bases for V and 2 bases for J; bases not matched to a gene: 3. CDR3 length: 14 residues. Germline V gene lookup returns CDR1 KGHDR and CDR2 SFDVKD. Here the CDR3 DNA reads TGTGCCACCAGTGGGACAGGGTACAACTATGGCTACACCTTC. It specifies CATSGTGYNYGYTF.

The chain uses TRBV6-5 and TRBJ1-5; 10 nucleotides agree with TRBD1. In germline, CDR1 is MNHEY, CDR2 SVGAGI. This CDR3 is built from 13 residues. Losses at the gene ends were 6 bases for V and 6 bases for J; bases not matched to a gene: 2. CDR3 amino acids: CASRGQGIQPQHF. In nucleotides, the CDR3 is TGTGCCAGCAGGGGACAGGGGATTCAGCCCCAGCATTTT.

V gene TRBV4-1 combines with J gene TRBJ1-5, with 12 bases that match TRBD1. This CDR3 region has 18 residues. V shed 1 base, J shed 7 bases, and the junction held 11 bases outside the gene matches. CDR1 is MGHRA and CDR2 is YSYEKL in the germline V gene. The CDR3 region is CASSQAYPGTGGRQPQHF. The CDR3 DNA sequence: TGCGCCAGCAGCCAAGCCTACCCCGGGACAGGGGGCCGGCAGCCCCAGCATTTT.

V and J are TRBV2 and TRBJ2-6, with TRBD1 matching over 8 bases. CDR3 size: 17 residues. Germline V lookup: CDR1 SNHLY, CDR2 FYNNEI. V trimming: 7 bases; J trimming: 0 bases; junction bases outside the gene matches: 8. The CDR3 DNA sequence: TGTGCCAGCACTACAGGGGGAGTTTCCTCTGGGGCCAACGTCCTGACTTTC. Translation: CASTTGGVSSGANVLTF. Combining the CDR3 with reference TRBV2 and TRBJ2-6 gives the whole variable domain EPEVTQTPSHQVTQMGQEVILRCVPISNHLYFYWYRQILGQKVEFLVSFYNNEISEKSEIFDDQFSVERPDGSNFTLKIRSTKLEDSAMYFCASTTGGVSSGANVLTFGAGSRLTVL.

J is TRBJ1-3 and V is TRBV25-1, with no clear D. Per the germline V gene, CDR1 is MGHDK and CDR2 is SYGVNS. There are 17 residues in the CDR3. The V gene lost 2 bases and the J gene lost 4 bases, with 18 bases spanning the gap. In DNA form, the CDR3 reads TGTGCCAGCAGTGAACGATCTTCCTGGGCGTTCGGAAACACCATATATTTT. Residues: CASSERSSWAFGNTIYF.

The V call is TRBV7-2, the J call TRBJ2-1; 7 nucleotides match TRBD2. The CDR3 length is 19 residues. Germline CDR1 reads SGHTA; CDR2 reads FQGNSA. Trimming removed 0 bases from V and 2 bases from J; junction bases left unmatched: 13. This CDR3 is CASSLAPHMVAGTYNEQFF. In DNA form, the CDR3 reads TGTGCCAGCAGCTTAGCGCCACACATGGTAGCGGGCACCTACAATGAGCAGTTCTTC.

This clone was seen more than once but under ten times. The chain combines TRBV7-8 with TRBJ1-2; 7 nucleotides line up with TRBD1. V was pared by 0 bases and J by 9 bases, with 13 bases of the junction left unmatched. This CDR3 contains 16 residues. Germline V lookup: CDR1 SGHVS, CDR2 FQNEAQ. The CDR3 region is CASSLARLWSGGSYTF. The DNA for the CDR3 is TGTGCCAGCAGCTTAGCGAGGTTATGGTCAGGGGGTAGCTACACCTTC.

V usage is TRBV4-1 and J usage is TRBJ2-1; tentatively, D is TRBD2 (6 bases). From germline, CDR1 is MGHRA and CDR2 YSYEKL. The CDR3 is 14 residues long. Trimming stripped 3 bases from V and 4 bases from J, with 10 bases between. CDR3 bases: TGCGCCAGCAGCCACGTAGCGGCTTACAATGAGCAGTTCTTC. Translating gives CASSHVAAYNEQFF.

CDR3 protein: CASFGRDKSGNTIYF. Written as DNA, the CDR3 is TGTGCCAGCTTTGGCCGGGACAAATCTGGAAACACCATATATTTT. The chain joins TRBV7-9 to TRBJ1-3; possibly TRBD1 for D (6 bases). Trimming stripped 8 bases from V and 1 base from J, with 15 bases between. Per the germline V gene, CDR1 is SEHNR and CDR2 is FQNEAQ (reference sequence). The CDR3 extends over 15 amino acids.

The V gene is TRBV7-9, the J gene TRBJ1-5; 8 bases are shared with TRBD1. J was trimmed by 2 bases and V by 5 bases; bases with no gene match: 11. CDR3 size: 17 residues. CDR1 SEHNR and CDR2 FQNEAQ come from the germline V gene (reference sequence). The CDR3 is CASSDEAGGWGNQPQHF. DNA of the CDR3: TGTGCCAGCAGCGATGAAGCAGGGGGCTGGGGCAATCAGCCCCAGCATTTT. The full variable domain, completed using reference TRBV7-9 and TRBJ1-5, is DTGVSQNPRHKITKRGQNVTFRCDPISEHNRLYWYRQTLGQGPEFLTYFQNEAQLEKSRLLSDRFSAERPKGSFSTLEIQRTEQGDSAMYLCASSDEAGGWGNQPQHFGDGTRLSIL.

About this clone: This same CDR3 is encoded by further DNA sequences in the sample. The CDR3 DNA sequence: TGTGCCTGGAGTGTATCAGGGGATCAGCCCCAGCATTTT. Amino acids: CAWSVSGDQPQHF. The chain uses TRBV30 and TRBJ1-5, with D perhaps TRBD1 (6 bases). The CDR3 loop spans 13 amino acids. V shed 0 bases and J shed 5 bases, with 8 bases lying between them. Germline-derived CDR1 and CDR2 are GTSNPN and SVGIG (reference sequence).

V gene TRBV9 combines with J gene TRBJ2-2; D unclear. This CDR3 comprises 12 residues. The germline V and J ends were trimmed by 4 bases and 6 bases, with 7 bases remaining between them. The germline gives CDR1 SGDLS, CDR2 YYNGEE. For the CDR3, the DNA is TGTGCCAGCAGCCTCGGTTCCGGGGAGCTGTTTTTT. Protein: CASSLGSGELFF.

In regard to this clone: The same CDR3 arises from other DNA sequences in this sample as well. The rearrangement joins TRBV24-1 to TRBJ1-2; TRBD1 agrees at 7 bases. Germline V CDR1 and CDR2: KGHDR, SFDVKD. CDR3 size: 13 residues. J lost 8 bases, V lost 1 base, and 3 bases had no gene match. The CDR3 region is CATSDFTGDGYTF. Here the CDR3 DNA reads TGTGCCACCAGTGATTTCACAGGGGACGGCTACACCTTC.

With regard to this clone: The junction departs from germline at one end; a sequencing error may be responsible. The V and J genes are TRBV11-2 and TRBJ1-2, with D possibly TRBD1 on 6 matching bases. Per germline, CDR1 SGHAT and CDR2 FQNNGV. The length of the CDR3 is 15 residues. CDR3 protein: CASSAGRGGPDASAF. Written as DNA, the CDR3 is TGTGCCAGCAGCGCGGGCCGGGGGGGGCCCGATGCGTCGGCCTTC.

Here the CDR3 DNA reads TGTGCCAGTAGTATAGATTCGGCTAACTATGGCTACACCTTC. This encodes CASSIDSANYGYTF. The V call is TRBV19, the J call TRBJ1-2; D gene ambiguous. This CDR3 is 14 amino acids long. V was clipped by 0 bases and J by 0 bases, with 5 bases between them. Germline lookup yields CDR1 LNHDA and CDR2 SQIVND (reference sequence).

The V gene is TRBV4-2, the J gene TRBJ2-4, with 9 nucleotides matching TRBD1. V gave up 5 bases and J gave up 5 bases; unmatched junction bases: 7. This CDR3 contains 15 residues. Germline CDR1 is LGHNA and CDR2 is YNFKEQ. The CDR3 here is CASSSGGQGENIQYF. CDR3 DNA sequence: TGTGCCAGCAGCTCCGGGGGACAGGGCGAAAACATTCAGTACTTC.

The chain carries TRBV28 and TRBJ1-1; no definite D call. This CDR3 is built from 14 residues. V lost 3 bases, J lost 4 bases, and 12 bases lay in between. Germline V gene lookup returns CDR1 MDHEN and CDR2 SYDVKM. CDR3 protein: CASSFADWVTEAFF. CDR3 DNA: TGTGCCAGCAGTTTTGCGGACTGGGTCACTGAAGCTTTCTTT.

The chain links TRBV7-3 to TRBJ1-1, with D perhaps matching TRBD1 (5 bases). V lost 4 bases, J lost 0 bases, and 15 bases lay in between. Germline-derived CDR1 and CDR2 are SGHTA and FQGTGA. This CDR3 has 16 residues. The CDR3 here is CASSWAGGVMNTEAFF. The DNA of the CDR3 is TGTGCCAGCAGCTGGGCAGGAGGGGTCATGAACACTGAAGCTTTCTTT.

This rearrangement joins TRBV5-1 to TRBJ1-4, with no clear D. Per the germline V gene, CDR1 is SGHRS and CDR2 is YFSETQ. V was pared by 3 bases and J by 0 bases, with 9 bases between. The length of the CDR3 is 15 residues. CDR3 sequence (DNA): TGCGCCAGCAGCTCGACTAGTGCAACTAATGAAAAACTGTTTTTT. Its protein product is CASSSTSATNEKLFF.

This clone was recorded only once. This rearrangement joins TRBV5-5 to TRBJ2-1; 13 nucleotides align to TRBD2. In germline, CDR1 is SGHKS, CDR2 YYEKEE (reference sequence). The junction had 13 bases not matched to a gene; V was cut back by 4 bases and J by 9 bases. The CDR3 totals 17 residues. CDR3 sequence reads: CASSLVEGLAGRGEQFF. CDR3 in DNA: TGTGCCAGCAGCCTAGTTGAGGGACTAGCGGGGAGGGGTGAGCAGTTCTTC.